The 4 T cell receptor beta chains below come from one sample, sequenced in a study of CD8+CD57+ T cells in acquired aplastic anemia. The sequenced patients had an expansion of CD8+CD57+ cells seen by flow cytometry. Genomic DNA served as template for TCR beta VDJ and CDR3 profiling. TCRdb analysed the reads with MiXCR anew, one entry per CDR3 protein. The sample consists of approximately 100,000 distinct CDR3 sequences, 55% to 75% of them appearing once. The sample taken for sequencing was sorted CD4+, CD8+, or CD8+CD57+ T cells (not recorded which) from PBMCs. The receptors here all came from a human donor with aplastic anemia.

This clonotype was recorded at least ten times. The chain is built from TRBV7-3 and TRBJ1-1; the D gene is possibly TRBD1 (5 bases). Per germline, CDR1 SGHTA and CDR2 FQGTGA. The CDR3 runs 14 residues. V shed 2 bases and J shed 1 base, with 8 bases lying between them. CDR3 loop: CASSLHQGNTEAFF. The CDR3 nucleotides read TGTGCCAGCAGCTTACACCAGGGGAACACTGAAGCTTTCTTT.

This clonotype appeared a few times. This chain uses TRBV7-6 with TRBJ1-1, with D possibly being TRBD1 (5 bases). The CDR3 sequence is 14 residues long. Germline V lookup: CDR1 SGHVS, CDR2 FNYEAQ. V was clipped by 1 base and J by 3 bases, with 9 bases between them. Here the CDR3 reads CASSLDRGYTEAFF. For the CDR3, the DNA is TGTGCCAGCAGCTTAGATCGGGGGTACACTGAAGCTTTCTTT.

The chain uses TRBV11-2 and TRBJ1-5; no firm D call. CDR3 size: 15 residues. Trimming removed 0 bases from V and 0 bases from J, with 6 bases in between. Germline CDR1 is SGHAT and CDR2 is FQNNGV. The CDR3 coding sequence is TGTGCCAGCAGCTTAGAAGGGTATAGCAATCAGCCCCAGCATTTT. This gives the protein CASSLEGYSNQPQHF.

This clonotype was observed at least ten times. The chain couples TRBV14 to TRBJ2-1; D is ambiguous. V gave up 2 bases and J gave up 5 bases, with 10 bases separating them. This CDR3 has 14 amino acids. Germline lookup yields CDR1 SGHDN and CDR2 FVKESK. CDR3 protein: CASSQLSLNNEQFF. Here the CDR3 DNA reads TGTGCCAGCAGCCAACTGTCTCTAAACAATGAGCAGTTCTTC.